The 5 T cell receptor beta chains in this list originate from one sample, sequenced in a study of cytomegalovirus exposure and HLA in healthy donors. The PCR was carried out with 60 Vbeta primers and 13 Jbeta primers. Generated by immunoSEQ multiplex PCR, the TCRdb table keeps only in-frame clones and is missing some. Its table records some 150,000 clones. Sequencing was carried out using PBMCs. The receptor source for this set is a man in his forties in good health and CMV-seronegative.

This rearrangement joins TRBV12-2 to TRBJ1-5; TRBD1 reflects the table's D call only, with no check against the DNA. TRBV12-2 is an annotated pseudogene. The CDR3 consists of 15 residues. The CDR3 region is CASRLGDRVNQPQHF. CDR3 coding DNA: TGTGCAAGTCGCTTAGGGGACAGGGTCAATCAGCCCCAGCATTTT.

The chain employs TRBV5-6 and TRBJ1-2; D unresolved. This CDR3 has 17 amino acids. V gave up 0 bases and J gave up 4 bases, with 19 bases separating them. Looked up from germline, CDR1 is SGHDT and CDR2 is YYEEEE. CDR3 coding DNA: TGTGCCAGCAGCTTGGTATCAGCGGGCCAAGCTCTCTATGGCTACACCTTC. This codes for CASSLVSAGQALYGYTF.

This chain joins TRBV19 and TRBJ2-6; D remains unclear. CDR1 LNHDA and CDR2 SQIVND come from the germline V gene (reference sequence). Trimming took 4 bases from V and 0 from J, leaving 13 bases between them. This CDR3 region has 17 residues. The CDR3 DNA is TGTGCCAGTAGTAGTAGCACCCTACACTCTGGGGCCAACGTCCTGACTTTC. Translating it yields CASSSSTLHSGANVLTF.

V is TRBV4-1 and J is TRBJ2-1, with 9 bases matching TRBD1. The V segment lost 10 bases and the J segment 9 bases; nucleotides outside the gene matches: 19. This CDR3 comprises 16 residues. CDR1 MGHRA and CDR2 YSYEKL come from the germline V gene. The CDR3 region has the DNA TGCGCCACCAGACAACGACCGGGACAGGGTATCGGTGAGCAGTTCTTC. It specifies CATRQRPGQGIGEQFF.

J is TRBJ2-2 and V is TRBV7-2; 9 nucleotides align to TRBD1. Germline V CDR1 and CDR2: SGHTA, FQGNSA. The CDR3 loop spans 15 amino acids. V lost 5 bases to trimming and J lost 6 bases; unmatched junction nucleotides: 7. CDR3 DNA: TGTGCCAGCAGCAGACAGGGGGGGTGGTCCGGGGAGCTGTTTTTT. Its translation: CASSRQGGWSGELFF.